This T cell receptor beta chain was retrieved from a study of spatial heterogeneity in lung cancer. Whole-study findings and limits: Tumor mutation count correlated with how many alpha and beta TCRs expanded intratumorally.

Time point meaning: sample taken at primary tumor resection. The donor population consisted of just over 70 patients with untreated, early-stage non-small cell lung cancer. In each case, whole RNA from tumor, nontumor lung or frozen PBMC was sequenced unsorted. MiXCR was run by TCRdb on the 5' RACE reads, yielding one entry per CDR3 protein. The sample lists some 97,000 distinct CDR3 sequences; under 4.5% were seen once. This clonotype occurred many times. As yet, its antigen is unknown. CDR3 size: 15 residues. With 1 base removed from V and 4 bases from J, the gap between germline ends came to 13 bases. CDR1 is MGHRA and CDR2 is YSYEKL in the germline V gene.

The sequence was collected from a male donor with early-stage non-small cell lung cancer. The V gene is TRBV4-1, the J gene TRBJ1-1; no definite D call. The specimen comprised lung tumor tissue, sampled at surgery. Written as DNA, the CDR3 is TGCGCCAGCAGCCAAGTGGACGGGCAGGCCACTGAAGCTTTCTTT. This gives the protein CASSQVDGQATEAFF.